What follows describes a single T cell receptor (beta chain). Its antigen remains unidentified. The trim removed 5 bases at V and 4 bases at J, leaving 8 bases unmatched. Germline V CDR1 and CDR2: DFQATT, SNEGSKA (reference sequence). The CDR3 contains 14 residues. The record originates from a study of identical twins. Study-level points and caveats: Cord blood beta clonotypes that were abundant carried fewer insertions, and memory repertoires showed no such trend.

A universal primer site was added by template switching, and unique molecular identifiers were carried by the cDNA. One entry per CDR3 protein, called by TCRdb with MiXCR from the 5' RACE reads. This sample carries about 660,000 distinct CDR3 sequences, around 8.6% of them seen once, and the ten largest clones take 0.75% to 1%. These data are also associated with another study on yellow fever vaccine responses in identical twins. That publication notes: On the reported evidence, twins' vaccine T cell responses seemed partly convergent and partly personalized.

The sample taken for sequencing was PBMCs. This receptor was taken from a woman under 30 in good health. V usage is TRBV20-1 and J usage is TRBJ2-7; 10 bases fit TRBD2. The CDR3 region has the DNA TGCAGTGCTCTGTCCGGGACTAGCGAGTACGAGCAGTACTTC. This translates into CSALSGTSEYEQYF.